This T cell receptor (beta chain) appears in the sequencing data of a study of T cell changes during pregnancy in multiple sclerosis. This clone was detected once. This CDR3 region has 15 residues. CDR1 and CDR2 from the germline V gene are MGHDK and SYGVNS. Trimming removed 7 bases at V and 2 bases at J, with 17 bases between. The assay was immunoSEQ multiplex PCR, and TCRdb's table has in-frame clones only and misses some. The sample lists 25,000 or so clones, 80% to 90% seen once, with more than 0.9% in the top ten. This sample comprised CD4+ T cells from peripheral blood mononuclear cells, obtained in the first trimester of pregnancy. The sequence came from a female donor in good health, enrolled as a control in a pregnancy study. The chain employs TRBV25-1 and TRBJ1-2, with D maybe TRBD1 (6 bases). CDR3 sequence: CASIPIGQGNYGYTF. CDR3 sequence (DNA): TGTGCCAGCATACCCATCGGGCAGGGGAACTATGGCTACACCTTC.